Below are 2 T cell receptor beta chains sequenced from a single sample in a study of shared clonotypes between healthy human individuals. Repertoires were generated with immunoSEQ multiplex PCR, while TCRdb's copy carries only in-frame clones and drops some. The sample yields 490,000 or so clones, 76% seen once. The sample consisted of PBMCs. These receptors were taken from a woman aged 40 to 50 in good health. Some clones in this sample may be carry-over from other donors' samples.

V gene TRBV14 combines with J gene TRBJ2-1; D might be TRBD1 (5 bases). Germline CDR1 and CDR2: SGHDN and FVKESK. V shed 4 bases and J shed 8 bases, with 12 bases lying between them. This CDR3 contains 13 residues. This CDR3 is CASSRSGIYEQFF. The CDR3 DNA is TGTGCCAGCAGCCGATCAGGGATCTATGAGCAGTTCTTC.

The V call is TRBV18, the J call TRBJ2-2; TRBD2 is a possible D gene (6 bases). This CDR3 has 17 residues. The germline gives CDR1 KGHSH, CDR2 LQKENI. With 0 bases removed from V and 7 bases from J, the gap between germline ends came to 18 bases. DNA of the CDR3: TGTGCCAGCTCACCACCGTGGGGGAGGCCCCCCGACGGGGAGCTGTTTTTT. Translated: CASSPPWGRPPDGELFF.